The 10 T cell receptor beta chains reported below all come from one sample, sequenced in a study of blood T cells in healthy people across ages. Next came a second PCR, run for about 6 to 12 cycles, which used a sample-barcoded 5' primer along with a J-beta primer mix. TCRdb used MiXCR to reprocess the 5' RACE reads, holding one entry per CDR3 protein. The sample contains about 1.8 million distinct CDR3 sequences, around 50% of which appear only once. Sequencing input: blood. The source is a woman between 35 and 50 years old in good health.

The chain uses TRBV6-2 or TRBV6-3 and TRBJ2-5; possibly TRBD1 or TRBD2 for D (5 bases each). The J call is doubtful: the DNA matches TRBJ2-7 better. CDR1 MNHEY and CDR2 SVGEGT come from the germline V gene. The CDR3 has 13 amino acids. This chain's CDR3 is CASSGLTRGEQYF. CDR3 bases: TGTGCCAGCAGCGGACTTACGAGGGGCGAGCAGTACTTC.

The V gene is TRBV12-3 or TRBV12-4, the J gene TRBJ1-2, with D unclear. V gave up 8 bases and J gave up 4 bases, with 20 bases separating them. The CDR3 contains 15 residues. CDR3 in amino acids: CASASSLTVFYGYTF. DNA of the CDR3: TGTGCCAGCGCCTCCTCCCTAACAGTTTTCTATGGCTACACCTTC.

The chain combines TRBV3-1 with TRBJ2-3; D remains unclear. The CDR3 loop spans 15 amino acids. The V gene's germline CDR1 is LGHDT and CDR2 YNNKEL (reference sequence). V gave up 0 bases and J gave up 5 bases, with 12 bases separating them. The CDR3: CASSQDGPFKDTQYF. For the CDR3, the DNA is TGTGCCAGCAGCCAAGACGGACCGTTTAAAGATACGCAGTATTTT.

The V gene is TRBV20-1, the J gene TRBJ1-1; D is possibly TRBD1 (5 bases). Germline values: CDR1 DFQATT, CDR2 SNEGSKA (reference sequence). The CDR3 is 13 residues long. Trimming left V 5 bases short and J 5 bases short, with 15 bases between. DNA of the CDR3: TGCAGTGCTGGCGTACAGGTAGCTACTGAAGCTTTCTTT. Translating it yields CSAGVQVATEAFF.

J is TRBJ2-3 and V is TRBV19; D unresolved. Germline values: CDR1 LNHDA, CDR2 SQIVND (reference sequence). Trimming stripped 4 bases from V and 7 bases from J, with 9 bases between. This CDR3 region has 12 residues. The CDR3 sequence: CASSKRDNTQYF. The CDR3 DNA follows: TGTGCCAGTAGTAAAAGAGATAATACGCAGTATTTT. The whole variable domain, remainder taken from reference TRBV19 and TRBJ2-3, is DGGITQSPKYLFRKEGQNVTLSCEQNLNHDAMYWYRQDPGQGLRLIYYSQIVNDFQKGDIAEGYSVSREKKESFPLTVTSAQKNPTAFYLCASSKRDNTQYFGPGTRLTVL.

CDR3 coding DNA: TGTGCCAGCAGGAACACGGGATACACAGATACGCAGTATTTT. Protein sequence: CASRNTGYTDTQYF. V is TRBV12-3 or TRBV12-4 and J is TRBJ2-3; perhaps TRBD2 as D (5 bases). V lost 6 bases to trimming and J lost 2 bases, with 12 bases between them. The CDR3 covers 14 residues.

This chain connects TRBV11-2 to TRBJ2-5; D gene unclear. The CDR3 has 15 amino acids. Trimming pared 5 bases from V and 5 bases from J, leaving 18 bases between. Germline V gives CDR1 SGHAT, CDR2 FQNNGV. CDR3: CASSRPKVGLETQYF. The DNA of the CDR3 is TGTGCCAGCAGCCGACCGAAAGTGGGCCTGGAGACCCAGTACTTC.

This chain joins TRBV4-1 and TRBJ1-2; possibly TRBD1 for D (5 bases). The length of the CDR3 is 14 residues. Per the germline V gene, CDR1 is MGHRA and CDR2 is YSYEKL. V lost 6 bases, J lost 2 bases, and 13 bases lay in between. The CDR3 nucleotides are TGCGCCAGCAGTCCAGGGATTTCCAACTATGGCTACACCTTC. Protein sequence: CASSPGISNYGYTF.

This chain links TRBV6-2 or TRBV6-3 with TRBJ2-1, with TRBD1 matching 7 bases. Germline CDR1 and CDR2: MNHEY and SVGEGT. This CDR3 region has 20 residues. The V segment lost 5 bases and the J segment 0 bases; nucleotides outside the gene matches: 19. In nucleotides, the CDR3 is TGTGCCAGCAGTCCCCGGCTAATTCCGAGGGGACAGAGCTCCTACAATGAGCAGTTCTTC. The encoded protein is CASSPRLIPRGQSSYNEQFF.

Concerning this clonotype itself: A much bigger clone sits one base away, suggesting this may be a read error. The gene calls are TRBV29-1 and TRBJ2-1, with a weak D call TRBD2 (6 bases). V was shortened by 5 bases and J by 4 bases, with 12 bases between the two germline ends. CDR3 length: 13 amino acids. Germline CDR1 and CDR2: SQVTM and ANQGSEA. CDR3 region: CSVPEGVYNEQFF. In DNA form, the CDR3 reads TGCAGCGTTCCGGAGGGTGTATACAATGAGCAGTTCTTC.